This TCR beta chain comes out of a study of blood T cell repertoires in COVID-19. Study summary: Sample material is recorded as cDNA or gDNA derived from T cells, B-cell-depleted T cells, or PBMCs.

Germline V gene data show CDR1 as MNHEY and CDR2 as SVGAGI. V was cut by 5 bases and J by 8 bases, with 10 bases left in between. This CDR3 comprises 11 residues. Original analysis: Nucleated cell counts were estimated from reference gene primer amplification. The protocol was immunoSEQ multiplex PCR, while the TCRdb copy is restricted to in-frame clones and leaves out a portion. That table is the source of V, J and clone size, and D and trimming were worked out from the DNA. The sample has around 150,000 clones, 90% seen once. Sequenced: peripheral blood. V is TRBV6-5 and J is TRBJ2-7; TRBD2 is a possible D gene (6 bases). This clonotype was obtained from a man between 60 and 75 years old with active or convalescent COVID-19. CDR3 nucleotides: TGTGCCAGCAGTCTCGGAGGGAAGCAGTACTTC. Protein: CASSLGGKQYF.